This TCR beta chain was sequenced during a study of beta chain features in type 1 diabetes. A remark on this clone: No antigen is known for it.

Overall study findings and caveats: There were fewer insertions and more deletions at the VDJ junctions of type 1 diabetes patients. Comparison showed that naive, central memory and Treg TCRB repertoires appeared more similar among patients than among healthy donors. Among patients with Type 1 diabetes, TCRB CDR3s were moderately but significantly shorter in every one of the four CD4+ subsets.

As every portion of the isolated RNA was reverse transcribed, the sequencing read expressed TCRB transcripts. Method: immunoSEQ multiplex PCR; TCRdb's copy keeps in-frame clones and lacks some. The repertoire holds around 350,000 clones, with approximately 12% as singletons. Trimming took 6 bases from V and 6 from J, leaving 17 bases between them. Germline loops: CDR1 SNHLY, CDR2 FYNNEI. The length of the CDR3 is 14 residues. Donors underwent one heparinised blood draw, around 120 mL on average. The source is a man between 18 and 29 years old in good health. The sample consisted of naive CD4+ T cells from blood. This chain links TRBV2 with TRBJ1-1, with D perhaps TRBD1 (5 bases). CDR3: CASRGGSVSPEAFF. CDR3 in DNA: TGTGCCAGCAGGGGGGGGTCGGTATCACCTGAAGCTTTCTTT.